This T cell receptor beta chain was sequenced for a study of cytomegalovirus exposure and HLA in healthy donors. The PCR was carried out with 60 Vbeta primers and 13 Jbeta primers. The method was immunoSEQ multiplex PCR; TCRdb's version includes in-frame clones alone and lacks a portion of them. The sample has approximately 100,000 clones; around three quarters are singletons. In germline, CDR1 is MGHRA, CDR2 YSYEKL. CDR3 length: 16 amino acids. After removal of 2 bases from V and 0 bases from J, the junction contained 5 bases not matched to a gene. The chain uses TRBV4-1 and TRBJ1-2, with 8 positions matching TRBD1. The source is a boy younger than 18 in good health and CMV-seronegative. Specimen: PBMCs. CDR3 sequence (DNA): TGCGCCAGCAGCCAACCGGGACAGGCCGCTAACTATGGCTACACCTTC. As protein: CASSQPGQAANYGYTF.